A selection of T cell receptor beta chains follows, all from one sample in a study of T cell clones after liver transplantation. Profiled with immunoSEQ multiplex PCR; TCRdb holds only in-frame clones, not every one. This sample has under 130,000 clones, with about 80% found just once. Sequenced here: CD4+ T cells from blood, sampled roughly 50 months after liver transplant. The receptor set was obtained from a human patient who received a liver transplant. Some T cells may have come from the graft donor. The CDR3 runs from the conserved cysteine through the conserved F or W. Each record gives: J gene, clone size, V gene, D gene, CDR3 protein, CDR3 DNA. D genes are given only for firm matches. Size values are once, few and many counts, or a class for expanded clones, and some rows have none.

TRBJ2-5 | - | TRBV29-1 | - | CSGGLPQETQYF | TGCAGCGGGGGCCTCCCGCAAGAGACCCAGTACTTC
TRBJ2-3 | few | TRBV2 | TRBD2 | CASSEVGLAATDTQYF | TGTGCCAGCAGTGAAGTAGGACTAGCTGCGACAGATACGCAGTATTTT
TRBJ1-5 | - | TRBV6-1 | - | CASSEALLLGLNQPQHF | TGTGCCAGCAGTGAAGCGTTACTTTTAGGGCTCAATCAGCCCCAGCATTTT
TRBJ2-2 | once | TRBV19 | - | CASQGVGELFF | TGTGCCAGCCAGGGAGTGGGGGAGCTGTTTTTT
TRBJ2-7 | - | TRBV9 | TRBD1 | CASSDRTGIGDEQYF | TGTGCCAGCAGCGACCGGACAGGGATAGGCGACGAGCAGTACTTC
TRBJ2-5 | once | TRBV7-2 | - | CASSNQGTHQETQYF | TGTGCCAGCAGCAACCAGGGAACCCACCAAGAGACCCAGTACTTC
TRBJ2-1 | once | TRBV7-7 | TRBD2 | CASSMTSGSSYNEQFF | TGTGCCAGCAGCATGACTAGCGGGAGCTCCTACAATGAGCAGTTCTTC
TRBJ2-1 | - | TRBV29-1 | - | CSVPPNFNEQFF | TGCAGCGTACCCCCTAATTTCAATGAGCAGTTCTTC
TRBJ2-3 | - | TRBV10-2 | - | CASVTANTDTQYF | TGCGCCAGCGTAACTGCAAACACAGATACGCAGTATTTT
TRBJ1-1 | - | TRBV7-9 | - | CASSLAGHGTEAFF | TGTGCCAGCAGCTTAGCGGGACATGGCACTGAAGCTTTCTTT
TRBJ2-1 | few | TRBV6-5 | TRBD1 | CASSKTGGAYNEQFF | TGTGCCAGCTCCAAGACAGGGGGCGCCTACAATGAGCAGTTCTTC
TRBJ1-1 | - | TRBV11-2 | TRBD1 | CASSPTDRAGAFF | TGTGCCAGCAGCCCAACCGACAGGGCAGGGGCTTTCTTT
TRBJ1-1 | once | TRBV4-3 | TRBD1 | CASSVRTGNTEAFF | TGCGCCAGCAGCGTTCGGACAGGCAACACTGAAGCTTTCTTT
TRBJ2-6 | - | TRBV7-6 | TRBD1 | CASSSGTGGFGSSGANVLTF | TGTGCCAGCAGCTCCGGGACAGGGGGCTTTGGTTCTTCTGGGGCCAACGTCCTGACTTTC
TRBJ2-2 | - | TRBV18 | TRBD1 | CASSQNRDRGSGELFF | TGTGCCAGCTCACAGAACCGGGACAGGGGATCCGGGGAGCTGTTTTTT
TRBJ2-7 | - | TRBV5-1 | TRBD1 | CASSLGDRYSYEQYF | TGCGCCAGCAGCTTGGGGGACAGGTACTCCTACGAGCAGTACTTC
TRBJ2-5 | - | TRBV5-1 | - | CASNLGGTFETQYF | TGCGCCAGCAACCTCGGCGGGACGTTTGAGACCCAGTACTTC
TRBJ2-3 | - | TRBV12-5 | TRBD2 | CASGAGFLTDTQYF | TGTGCTAGTGGAGCGGGATTTCTCACAGATACGCAGTATTTT
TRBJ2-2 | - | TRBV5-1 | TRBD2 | CASSPTSGSLPGELFF | TGCGCCAGCAGCCCGACTAGCGGGAGCCTTCCCGGGGAGCTGTTTTTT
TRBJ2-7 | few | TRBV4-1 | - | CASSQEVAGANYEQYF | TGCGCCAGCAGCCAAGAGGTTGCGGGGGCCAACTACGAGCAGTACTTC
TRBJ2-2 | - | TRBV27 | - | CASSLVTGRAGELFF | TGTGCCAGCAGTCTAGTGACAGGGAGGGCCGGGGAGCTGTTTTTT
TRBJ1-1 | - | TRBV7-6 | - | CASSLLAGGTEAFF | TGTGCCAGCAGCTTACTGGCAGGAGGTACTGAAGCTTTCTTT
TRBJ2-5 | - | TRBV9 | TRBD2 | CASSRGTSGTQETQYF | TGTGCCAGCAGCAGAGGGACTAGCGGGACACAAGAGACCCAGTACTTC
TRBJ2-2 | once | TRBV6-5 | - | CASRPSGNTGELFF | TGTGCCAGCCGGCCAAGCGGGAACACCGGGGAGCTGTTTTTT
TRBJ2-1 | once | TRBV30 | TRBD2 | CAWRFLPRSTSGSGEQFF | TGTGCCTGGAGATTCTTACCCAGGTCGACTAGCGGGAGCGGTGAGCAGTTCTTC
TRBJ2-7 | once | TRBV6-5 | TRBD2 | CASEGSGDEQYF | TGTGCCAGCGAGGGTAGCGGGGACGAGCAGTACTTC
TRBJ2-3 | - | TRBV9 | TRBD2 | CASSQLSGVLSTDTQYF | TGTGCCAGCAGCCAACTTAGCGGGGTCCTTAGCACAGATACGCAGTATTTT
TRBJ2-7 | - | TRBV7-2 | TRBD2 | CASSSPGGTYEQYF | TGTGCCAGCAGCTCCCCCGGGGGGACCTACGAGCAGTACTTC
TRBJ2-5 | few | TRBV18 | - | CASSPTTGSQETQYF | TGTGCCAGCTCACCTACGACAGGTTCCCAAGAGACCCAGTACTTC
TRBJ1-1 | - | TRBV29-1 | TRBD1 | CSVYRGSTEAFF | TGCAGCGTCTACAGGGGGTCCACTGAAGCTTTCTTT
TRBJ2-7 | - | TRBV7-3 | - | CASSLRGSPNYEQYF | TGTGCCAGCAGCTTAAGGGGTTCTCCCAACTACGAGCAGTACTTC
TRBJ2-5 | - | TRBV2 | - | CASTDTSQATQYF | TGTGCCAGCACAGACACGAGCCAGGCGACCCAGTACTTC
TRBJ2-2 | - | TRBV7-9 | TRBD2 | CASRFSGANTGELFF | TGTGCCAGCCGGTTCAGCGGGGCCAACACCGGGGAGCTGTTTTTT
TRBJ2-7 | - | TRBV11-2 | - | CASRPRAPGIQYF | TGTGCCAGCAGGCCCAGAGCTCCGGGAATTCAGTACTTC